This T cell receptor (beta chain) was retrieved from a study of blood T cell repertoires in COVID-19. Germline loops: CDR1 SGHRS, CDR2 YFSETQ. Germline trimming cut 0 bases from V and 1 base from J; bases unmatched to any gene: 3. This CDR3 is 15 amino acids long. This clone was seen only a few times. TCRdb's table, derived via immunoSEQ multiplex PCR, lists solely in-frame clones and lacks some. The sample consists of about 160,000 clones, about 81% of them appearing once. The source of this sequence is a man between 60 and 70 years old with active or convalescent COVID-19. This chain links TRBV5-1 with TRBJ2-5; 7 bases map to TRBD1. Input material: peripheral blood. CDR3 nucleotide sequence: TGCGCCAGCAGCTTGGGGGACAGAACCCAAGAGACCCAGTACTTC. Translated: CASSLGDRTQETQYF.